This TCR beta chain originates from a study of CD8 T cells in Susac syndrome (dated by TCRdb to about 2019). Concerning the study at large: Of the Susac syndrome patients who were sequenced, roughly 6 had clinically active disease and roughly eight were in clinical remission. At blood withdrawal, Susac syndrome patients were either therapy-naive, taking corticosteroids (in some cases with IVIg as well), or taking IVIg alone. Repertoire sequencing was used to test whether CD8+ T cell activation and differentiation in Susac syndrome was antigen driven. Points the paper makes about the study in general: In patients with Susac syndrome, the CD4+ T cell repertoire showed no detectable clonal expansion. The number of individuals in the TCR sequencing and HLA analysis was recognized as being relatively small.

This clonotype was found once. Its antigen target is currently unknown. No much larger clonotype is one base removed from it; base qualities were not supplied. One read alone is weak evidence. RNA was extracted using the RNeasy kit, and roughly 0.45 to 1 ug of the RNA was reverse transcribed with random hexamers. TCR beta CDR3 regions were amplified with the immunoSEQ multiplex PCR assay covering 54 Vbeta and 13 Jbeta segments. To correct PCR amplification bias, a synthetic template baseline was used for both primer optimization and computational correction. As for the authors' bioinformatics: Reads were annotated to V, D and J genes according to IMGT and were analyzed with immunoSEQ Analyzer, with only productive sequences retained. To calculate clonality, Shannon entropy was normalized by log2 of the number of productive unique sequences and then subtracted from one. For each patient and control, public and private clones were evaluated among the 100 most prevalent clones. Susac-specific clones were defined as absent from healthy and MS cohorts, over a thousand published viral clones and other ImmuneACCESS disease sequences. TCRdb cleaned the public reads at Q25 with fastp, built clones with MiXCR and kept in-frame beta chains. Each entry merges the rows of one CDR3 protein and shows their most common DNA and genes. Here the V and J calls rest on TCRdb's processing, not on the authors' analysis. The sample has about 240,000 distinct CDR3 sequences on record, less than 96% of them singletons. Of the sample, 0.1% is held by the ten largest clones.

High-throughput TCR beta sequencing profiled peripheral blood CD8+ and CD4+ T cells from healthy donors, Susac syndrome patients and multiple sclerosis patients. The Susac syndrome patients fulfilled recently defined diagnostic criteria for either definite or probable disease. CD8+ TEMRA cells were enriched by FACS, while bulk CD8+ and CD4+ T cells were purified by magnetic negative isolation. Blood was collected in EDTA tubes and processed within 24 hours, with PBMCs isolated through density gradient centrifugation. PBMCs intended for TCR sequencing were cryopreserved in liquid nitrogen and were subsequently thawed in a 37 degrees C water bath. The sorted or isolated CD4+, CD8+ and CD8+ TEMRA cells had a purity of 90% or higher. Trimming costs V 2 bases and J 4 bases, and their ends lie 12 bases apart. CDR1 and CDR2 are read off the germline V gene (reference sequence) as GTSNPN and SVGIG. The CDR3 goes from the cysteine to the phenylalanine over 13 residues. Only the CDR3 DNA stays, 39 bases, in frame from base 1.

The sequence was obtained from a human donor with Susac syndrome. Sequencing was carried out using CD4+ T cells from PBMCs. The chain employs TRBV30 and TRBJ2-7; TRBD1 is perhaps the D gene, given 6 matching bases. The CDR3 protein sequence reads: CAWSLGALYEQYF. The DNA sequence reads TGTGCCTGGAGTCTGGGGGCCCTGTACGAGCAGTACTTC.